The 28 T cell receptor beta chains presented below share a single source sample, sequenced in a study of control samples from healthy donors and cancer patients. Clones were read by immunoSEQ multiplex PCR, and TCRdb kept only the in-frame ones, dropping some. The repertoire consists of 160,000 or so clones, with 96% occurring once and the leading ten covering approximately 1%. The sequencing input was blood. The receptors here all came from a woman aged 25-40 years in good health.

This chain uses TRBV28 with TRBJ2-3; 11 bases map to TRBD2. Looked up from germline, CDR1 is MDHEN and CDR2 is SYDVKM. V lost 6 bases to trimming and J lost 2 bases; unmatched junction nucleotides: 7. The CDR3 length is 16 residues. DNA of the CDR3: TGTGCCAGCAGCTTCGGGACTAGCGGATTCACAGATACGCAGTATTTT. It yields the protein CASSFGTSGFTDTQYF.

The gene calls are TRBV25-1 and TRBJ2-2, with D possibly matching TRBD1 (12 bases). The V gene lost 5 bases and the J gene lost 6 bases, with 25 bases spanning the gap. This CDR3 has 18 residues. CDR1 is MGHDK and CDR2 is SYGVNS in the germline V gene. Written as DNA, the CDR3 is TGTGCCAGCAGTCGGGACAGGGGGCTAGCGGGAGGTTCCGGGGAGCTGTTTTTT. Translation: CASSRDRGLAGGSGELFF.

V usage is TRBV11-2 and J usage is TRBJ2-1; possible D gene TRBD2, 5 bases. Trimming cost V 1 base and J 2 bases, with 6 bases left between them. This CDR3 region has 14 residues. Looked up from germline, CDR1 is SGHAT and CDR2 is FQNNGV. The CDR3 DNA follows: TGTGCCAGCAGCTTAGGAGGGCCCTACAATGAGCAGTTCTTC. Its translation: CASSLGGPYNEQFF.

The chain joins TRBV5-1 to TRBJ1-1; D not resolved. V lost 4 bases, J lost 7 bases, and 17 bases lay in between. This CDR3 has 14 residues. Germline V gene data show CDR1 as SGHRS and CDR2 as YFSETQ. The CDR3 loop is CASSPGGVVSEAFF. CDR3 nucleotides: TGCGCCAGCAGCCCCGGCGGGGTCGTGAGTGAAGCTTTCTTT.

V usage is TRBV6-4 and J usage is TRBJ2-2, with 11 bases that match TRBD2. V lost 2 bases, J lost 3 bases, and 2 bases stayed unmatched. This CDR3 has 16 residues. Germline values: CDR1 MRHNA, CDR2 SNTAGT. CDR3 amino acids: CASSDALAGDTGELFF. For the CDR3, the DNA is TGTGCCAGCAGTGACGCACTAGCGGGAGACACCGGGGAGCTGTTTTTT.

CDR3 in amino acids: CASSRSSGGLWDTQYF. Written as DNA, the CDR3 is TGTGCCAGCAGCCGATCCTCAGGGGGGCTTTGGGATACGCAGTATTTT. The chain has TRBV6-6 and TRBJ2-3, with D tentatively TRBD1 (7 bases). This CDR3 has 16 amino acids. Germline V gene sequence: CDR1 MNHNY, CDR2 SVGAGI (reference sequence). V shed 6 bases and J shed 6 bases, with 22 bases lying between them.

The chain employs TRBV10-3 and TRBJ2-7, with D unresolved. Germline lookup yields CDR1 ENHRY and CDR2 SYGVKD. This CDR3 is built from 13 residues. Trimming took off 6 bases at V and 2 bases at J, with 11 bases between the two ends. CDR3 nucleotide sequence: TGTGCCATCAGCCCACCTTTTGCCTACGAGCAGTACTTC. Its translation is CAISPPFAYEQYF.

This clone was seen once. The CDR3 loop is CASSDTALTVRYEQYF. The CDR3 coding sequence is TGCGCCAGCAGTGATACCGCGCTCACGGTGCGGTACGAGCAGTACTTC. The V and J genes are TRBV10-2 and TRBJ2-7; D gene uncertain. Germline V CDR1 and CDR2: WSHSY, SAAADI. CDR3 length: 16 amino acids. Trimming took 3 bases from V and 4 from J, leaving 19 bases between them.

V is TRBV7-9 and J is TRBJ1-2; D is unclear. CDR1 is SEHNR and CDR2 is FQNEAQ in the germline V gene (reference sequence). This CDR3 region has 8 residues. V lost 5 bases and J lost 12, with 4 bases in between. CDR3 amino acids: CASSPDTF. CDR3 bases: TGTGCCAGCAGCCCCGACACCTTC.

The V and J genes are TRBV19 and TRBJ1-5, with TRBD1 matching 7 bases. CDR1 LNHDA and CDR2 SQIVND come from the germline V gene (reference sequence). With 5 bases clipped from V and 6 bases from J, the junction kept 16 bases outside the gene matches. The CDR3 is 17 amino acids. The CDR3 DNA reads as TGTGCCAGTAGTCAACACATTACAGGGGTGGAAGTTCAGCCCCAGCATTTT. Protein product: CASSQHITGVEVQPQHF.

V usage is TRBV29-1 and J usage is TRBJ2-3; D tentatively fits TRBD1 or TRBD2 (5 bases each). In germline, CDR1 is SQVTM, CDR2 ANQGSEA. The CDR3 runs 14 residues. V was pared by 8 bases and J by 6 bases, with 21 bases between. Written as DNA, the CDR3 is TGCAGCATCCAATTCCGGGGCTTAAGTGATACGCAGTATTTT. As protein: CSIQFRGLSDTQYF.

This clone has only one observation. The chain employs TRBV19 and TRBJ1-3; no clear D gene. The germline V gene has CDR1 LNHDA and CDR2 SQIVND (reference sequence). Trimming cost V 3 bases and J 2 bases, with 11 bases left between them. There are 15 residues in the CDR3. The CDR3 sequence: CASSIIVRTGNTIYF. CDR3 DNA sequence: TGTGCCAGTAGTATCATAGTCCGGACTGGAAACACCATATATTTT.

J is TRBJ2-2 and V is TRBV7-8; D gene ambiguous. The germline gives CDR1 SGHVS, CDR2 FQNEAQ. The CDR3 spans 14 residues. V was shortened by 7 bases and J by 0 bases, with 9 bases between the two germline ends. CDR3 in amino acids: CASKAIANTGELFF. The DNA of the CDR3 is TGTGCCAGCAAGGCGATAGCGAACACCGGGGAGCTGTTTTTT.

The CDR3 bases are TGTGCCAGCAGCTTAGGGGAGGGGAATCAGCCCCAGCATTTT. It is translated as CASSLGEGNQPQHF. The chain uses TRBV13 and TRBJ1-5; a weak D match, TRBD1 (5 bases). Germline V gene sequence: CDR1 PRHDT, CDR2 FYEKMQ (reference sequence). CDR3 length equals 14 residues. V shed 0 bases and J shed 4 bases, with 7 bases lying between them.

This sequence joins TRBV7-3 and TRBJ1-5; 7 bases are a match to TRBD1. The V gene's germline CDR1 is SGHTA and CDR2 FQGTGA. The CDR3 extends over 15 amino acids. The trim removed 3 bases at V and 2 bases at J, leaving 4 bases unmatched. CDR3 region: CASSLVRGCNQPQHF. The CDR3 region has the DNA TGTGCCAGCAGCTTGGTCAGGGGGTGCAATCAGCCCCAGCATTTT.

V usage is TRBV18 and J usage is TRBJ1-4; D is perhaps TRBD1 (6 bases). The CDR3 loop spans 16 amino acids. Trimming removed 2 bases at V and 5 bases at J, with 15 bases between. Germline-derived CDR1 and CDR2 are KGHSH and LQKENI. As DNA, the CDR3 is TGTGCCAGCTCACCAAGTGTCGCCGGACAGAATGAAAAACTGTTTTTT. As protein: CASSPSVAGQNEKLFF.

The chain combines TRBV5-6 with TRBJ2-1; D might be TRBD1 (5 bases). With 4 bases removed from V and 10 bases from J, the gap between germline ends came to 12 bases. The CDR3 covers 12 residues. CDR1 SGHDT and CDR2 YYEEEE come from the germline V gene. In DNA, the CDR3 is TGTGCCAGCAGCGACAGAGCAAGAGAGCAGTTCTTC. This translates into CASSDRAREQFF.

The chain recombines TRBV6-6 with TRBJ1-1, with 7 bases aligning to TRBD1. Germline CDR1 is MNHNY and CDR2 is SVGAGI (reference sequence). V gave up 4 bases and J gave up 4 bases; unmatched junction bases: 6. CDR3 length: 14 amino acids. DNA for the CDR3: TGTGCCAGCAGTTCGACAGGGTTGGGCACTGAAGCTTTCTTT. Amino acids: CASSSTGLGTEAFF.

The chain links TRBV7-9 to TRBJ2-5, with 11 bases lining up with TRBD2. With V trimmed by 5 bases and J by 2 bases, 4 bases remained unmatched. Germline V lookup: CDR1 SEHNR, CDR2 FQNEAQ (reference sequence). The CDR3 runs to 15 residues. CDR3 coding DNA: TGTGCCAGCAGCCTGGGACTAGCGGAACAAGAGACCCAGTACTTC. This sequence encodes CASSLGLAEQETQYF.

This clone was found once. The gene calls are TRBV7-9 and TRBJ1-1, with a tentative D call TRBD1 (5 bases). This CDR3 has 15 amino acids. CDR1 and CDR2 (germline): SEHNR, FQNEAQ (reference sequence). V lost 5 bases and J lost 0, with 13 bases in between. This CDR3 is CASSPNAGVNTEAFF. The DNA for the CDR3 is TGTGCCAGCAGCCCAAACGCGGGGGTGAACACTGAAGCTTTCTTT.

The V gene is TRBV12-3 or TRBV12-4, the J gene TRBJ1-5, with a possible D match to TRBD1 (5 bases). V was pared by 1 base and J by 7 bases, with 5 bases between. The CDR3 has 12 amino acids. Here the CDR3 reads CASSLGGQPQHF. In DNA, the CDR3 is TGTGCCAGCAGTTTAGGGGGCCAGCCCCAGCATTTT.

The chain couples TRBV7-9 to TRBJ1-2; the D is unclear. The length of the CDR3 is 14 residues. Trimming removed 6 bases at V and 2 bases at J, with 13 bases between. Germline-derived CDR1 and CDR2 are SEHNR and FQNEAQ (reference sequence). This CDR3 reads CASRNPDGNYGYTF. In DNA, the CDR3 is TGTGCCAGCAGAAACCCGGACGGAAACTATGGCTACACCTTC.

The chain is built from TRBV18 and TRBJ2-3, with D possibly being TRBD2 (6 bases). Deletions cut 3 bases from V and 1 base from J, with 14 bases between. This CDR3 is 16 amino acids long. Germline CDR1 is KGHSH and CDR2 is LQKENI. The CDR3 is CASSPSIGTGTDTQYF. As DNA, the CDR3 is TGTGCCAGCTCACCCTCTATAGGGACTGGCACAGATACGCAGTATTTT. The entire variable domain, with the rest obtained from reference TRBV18 and TRBJ2-3, is as follows: NAGVMQNPRHLVRRRGQEARLRCSPMKGHSHVYWYRQLPEEGLKFMVYLQKENIIDESGMPKERFSAEFPKEGPSILRIQQVVRGDSAAYFCASSPSIGTGTDTQYFGPGTRLTVL.

The chain recombines TRBV9 with TRBJ1-1, with D possibly being TRBD1 (6 bases). V was cut by 0 bases and J by 5 bases, with 20 bases left in between. The CDR3 covers 17 residues. The germline CDR1 and CDR2 sequences are SGDLS and YYNGEE. In nucleotides, the CDR3 is TGTGCCAGCAGCGTAGCGCCAATACAGGGACCAGGTACTGAAGCTTTCTTT. It codes for CASSVAPIQGPGTEAFF.

The gene calls are TRBV28 and TRBJ1-1; D unresolved. CDR3 size: 14 residues. CDR1 and CDR2 (germline): MDHEN, SYDVKM. Between the trimmed V and J ends, which lost 3 bases and 3 bases, there was a span of 11 bases. CDR3 region: CASSFGGGDTEAFF. The CDR3, as DNA: TGTGCCAGCAGTTTTGGCGGTGGGGACACTGAAGCTTTCTTT.

In this sample, this clone turned up once. The CDR3, as DNA: TGTGCCATCAGGGGGGACGGCGGGGGTTCATCCTACGAGCAGTACTTC. Its translation is CAIRGDGGGSSYEQYF. This chain joins TRBV10-3 and TRBJ2-7; 7 nucleotides line up with TRBD2. There are 16 residues in the CDR3. V was pared by 6 bases and J by 1 base, with 12 bases of the junction left unmatched. CDR1 is ENHRY, CDR2 SYGVKD, per germline.

This clone was picked up a small number of times. The rearrangement uses TRBV9 and TRBJ2-3, with TRBD2 identical over 12 bases. CDR3 length equals 16 residues. CDR1 and CDR2 (germline): SGDLS, YYNGEE. Trimming removed 4 bases from V and 3 bases from J; junction bases left unmatched: 6. The CDR3 coding sequence is TGTGCCAGCAGCTCTAGCGGGGGGGCCGTGACAGATACGCAGTATTTT. It codes for CASSSSGGAVTDTQYF.

The chain couples TRBV5-6 to TRBJ2-7; D may be TRBD1 or TRBD2 (5 bases each). Germline-derived CDR1 and CDR2 are SGHDT and YYEEEE. V gave up 5 bases and J gave up 0 bases, with 12 bases separating them. The CDR3 loop spans 14 amino acids. CDR3 nucleotide sequence: TGTGCCAGCAGTTCCGGGACGGTCTCCTACGAGCAGTACTTC. Encoded protein: CASSSGTVSYEQYF. The whole variable domain, remainder taken from reference TRBV5-6 and TRBJ2-7, is DAGVTQSPTHLIKTRGQQVTLRCSPKSGHDTVSWYQQALGQGPQFIFQYYEEEERQRGNFPDRFSGHQFPNYSSELNVNALLLGDSALYLCASSSGTVSYEQYFGPGTRLTVT.